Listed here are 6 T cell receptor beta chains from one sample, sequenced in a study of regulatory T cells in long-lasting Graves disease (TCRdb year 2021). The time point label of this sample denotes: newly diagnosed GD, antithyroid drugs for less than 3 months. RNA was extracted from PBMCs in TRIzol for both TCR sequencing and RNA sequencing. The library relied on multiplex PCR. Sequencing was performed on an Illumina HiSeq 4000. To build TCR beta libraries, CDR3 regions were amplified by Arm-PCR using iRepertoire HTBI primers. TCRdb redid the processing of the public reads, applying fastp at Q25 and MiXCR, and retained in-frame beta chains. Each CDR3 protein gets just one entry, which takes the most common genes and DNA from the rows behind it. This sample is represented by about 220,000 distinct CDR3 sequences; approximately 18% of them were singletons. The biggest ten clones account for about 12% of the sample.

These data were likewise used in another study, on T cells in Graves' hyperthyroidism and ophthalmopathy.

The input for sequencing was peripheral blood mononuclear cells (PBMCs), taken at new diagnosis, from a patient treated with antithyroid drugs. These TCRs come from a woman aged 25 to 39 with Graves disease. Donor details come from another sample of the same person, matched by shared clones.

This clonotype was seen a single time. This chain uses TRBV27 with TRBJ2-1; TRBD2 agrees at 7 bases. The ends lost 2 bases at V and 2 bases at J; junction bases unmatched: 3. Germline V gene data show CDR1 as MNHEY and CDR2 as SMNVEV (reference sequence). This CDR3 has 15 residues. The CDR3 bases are TGTGCCAGCAGTTTAGGGCGGGAGCCCTACAATGAGCAGTTCTTC. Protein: CASSLGREPYNEQFF.

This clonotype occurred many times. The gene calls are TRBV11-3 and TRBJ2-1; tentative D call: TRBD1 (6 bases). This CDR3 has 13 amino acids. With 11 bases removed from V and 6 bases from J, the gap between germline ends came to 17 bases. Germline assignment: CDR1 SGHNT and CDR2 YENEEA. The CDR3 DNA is TGTGCCTCCCGGGGCCGAGGGGGCAATGAGCAGTTCTTC. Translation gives CASRGRGGNEQFF.

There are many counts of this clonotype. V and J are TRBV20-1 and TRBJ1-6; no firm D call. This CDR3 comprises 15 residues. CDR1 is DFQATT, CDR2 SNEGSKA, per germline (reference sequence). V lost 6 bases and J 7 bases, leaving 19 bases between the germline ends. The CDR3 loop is CSAGLAVAWNSPLHF. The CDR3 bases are TGCAGTGCCGGGTTGGCGGTGGCTTGGAATTCACCCCTCCACTTT.

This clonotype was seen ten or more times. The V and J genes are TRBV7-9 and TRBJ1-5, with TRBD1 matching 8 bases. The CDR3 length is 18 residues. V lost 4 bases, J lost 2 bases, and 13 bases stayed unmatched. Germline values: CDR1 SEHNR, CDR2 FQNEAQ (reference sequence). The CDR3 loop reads CASSSDRGVTAGNQPQHF. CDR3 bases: TGTGCCAGCAGCTCCGACAGGGGCGTAACTGCGGGCAATCAGCCCCAGCATTTT. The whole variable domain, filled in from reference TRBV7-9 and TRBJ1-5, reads DTGVSQNPRHKITKRGQNVTFRCDPISEHNRLYWYRQTLGQGPEFLTYFQNEAQLEKSRLLSDRFSAERPKGSFSTLEIQRTEQGDSAMYLCASSSDRGVTAGNQPQHFGDGTRLSIL.

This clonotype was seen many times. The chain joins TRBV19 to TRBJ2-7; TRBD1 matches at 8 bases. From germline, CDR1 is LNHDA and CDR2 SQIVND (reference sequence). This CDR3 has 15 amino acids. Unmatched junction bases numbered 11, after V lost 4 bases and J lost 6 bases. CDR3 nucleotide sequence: TGTGCCAGTAGTACGGAACAGGGGGTGGCGAGCGAGCAGTACTTC. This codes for CASSTEQGVASEQYF.

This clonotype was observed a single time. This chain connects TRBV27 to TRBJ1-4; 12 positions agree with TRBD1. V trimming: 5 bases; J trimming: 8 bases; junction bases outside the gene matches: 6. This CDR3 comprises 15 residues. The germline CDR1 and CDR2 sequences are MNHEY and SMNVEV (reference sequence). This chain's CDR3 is CASSRGQGAREKLFF. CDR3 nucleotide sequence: TGTGCCAGCAGTAGGGGACAGGGGGCCCGGGAAAAACTGTTTTTT.